This T cell receptor beta chain was sequenced for a study of blood T cell repertoires in COVID-19. About the study: Samples of COVID-19 (acute and convalescent) were obtained from the United States, Italy and Spain.

Authors' processing steps: Nucleated cell counts were estimated from reference gene primer amplification. Repertoires were generated with immunoSEQ multiplex PCR, while TCRdb's copy carries only in-frame clones and drops some. Clonal size and the V and J genes are those of that table, whereas D and trimming came from the DNA. The top ten hold approximately 6.6% of the sample, which has 95,000 to 150,000 clones, over 75% seen once. The sequencing input was peripheral blood. The sequence was obtained from an elderly man with active or convalescent COVID-19.

The CDR3 nucleotides are TGCGCCAGCAGCCGTACCGGGACAGGAGATCAGCCCCAGCATTTT. Protein sequence: CASSRTGTGDQPQHF. The rearrangement uses TRBV5-1 and TRBJ1-5; 8 bases match TRBD1. The CDR3 runs 15 residues. With V trimmed by 4 bases and J by 5 bases, 8 bases remained unmatched. CDR1 and CDR2 (germline): SGHRS, YFSETQ.